Detailed here is one T cell receptor beta chain. Its antigen is undetermined. These data belong to a study of vaccination effects on CD4 cells after COVID-19. Overall study context: In culture with 8 to 10 IU/ml IL-2 and around 10 ug/ml peptides, PBMC were grown at fewer than 2.5 million per well.

The protocol was immunoSEQ multiplex PCR, while the TCRdb copy is restricted to in-frame clones and leaves out a portion. Of approximately 60,000 clones in the sample, approximately 72% were seen once. Points from the study as a whole: Early post-infection timepoints were missing from the study, which also had few convalescent patients.

Between days 9 and 10 of culture, CD4+ T cells were separated out. This person's SARS-CoV-2 infection, confirmed by PCR, occurred between March and December 2020. Days 3 and 7 saw half the medium replaced with IL-2 medium. Sequencing used CD4+ T cells from PBMCs cultured without peptide, obtained before COVID-19 vaccination. The receptor was isolated from a human donor who had a prior SARS-CoV-2 infection.

The CDR3 spells CASSQDRSLMQFF. The DNA of the CDR3 is TGCGCCAGCAGCCAAGATAGATCGCTAATGCAGTTCTTC. This chain joins TRBV4-3 and TRBJ2-1; D is unclear. In germline, CDR1 is LGHNA, CDR2 YSLEER. This CDR3 has 13 amino acids. With 0 bases removed from V and 12 bases from J, the gap between germline ends came to 12 bases.